This is a list of T cell receptor beta chains from one sample in a study of PD-1 blockade in classical Hodgkin lymphoma. Produced via immunoSEQ multiplex PCR; TCRdb's table is partial and in-frame only. In the table there are 130,000 to 150,000 clones, about four fifths of which are singletons. The sequencing used peripheral blood mononuclear cells (PBMCs), collected before the second cycle of nivolumab. These receptors originate from a human donor with classical Hodgkin lymphoma. Both conserved end residues are part of each CDR3. D genes are given only for firm matches. Where a row states a size, it is once, few, many or the class of an expanded clone; other rows omit it.

V gene	CDR3 length	D gene	clone size	J gene	CDR3 DNA	CDR3 protein
TRBV5-8	15	.	.	TRBJ1-2	TGTGCCAGCAGCTTGGAGGCAGCGATTAACTATGGCTACACCTTC	CASSLEAAINYGYTF
TRBV6-5	14	.	.	TRBJ1-5	TGTGCCAGCCGACCCGGGACGAACAATCAGCCCCAGCATTTT	CASRPGTNNQPQHF
TRBV19	15	.	.	TRBJ1-4	TGTGCCAGTGGGGCAGGGGATGCAACTAATGAAAAACTGTTTTTT	CASGAGDATNEKLFF
TRBV18	16	TRBD1	.	TRBJ2-5	TGTGCCAGCTCACCCCTTAGGACAGGGGTGCAAGAGACCCAGTACTTC	CASSPLRTGVQETQYF
TRBV10-3	15	.	.	TRBJ2-3	TGTGCCATCAGTGAATGGGCTAGCGGCACAGATACGCAGTATTTT	CAISEWASGTDTQYF
TRBV7-3	14	.	.	TRBJ2-7	TGTGCCAGCAGCCCCGCACACCTGACCGACGAGCAGTACTTC	CASSPAHLTDEQYF
TRBV7-3	17	.	.	TRBJ2-3	TGTGCCAGCAGCTTAACGTACAATCGGGGGAGCACAGATACGCAGTATTTT	CASSLTYNRGSTDTQYF
TRBV6-5	15	TRBD1	.	TRBJ1-1	TGTGCCAGCAGTTGGGGACAGAATGGGGACACTGAAGCTTTCTTT	CASSWGQNGDTEAFF
TRBV4-2	14	TRBD2	few	TRBJ2-1	TGTGCCAGCAGCTTGGTAGGGACTAGCAATGAGCAGTTCTTC	CASSLVGTSNEQFF
TRBV5-6	14	TRBD2	.	TRBJ2-5	TGTGCCAGCAGTAGGGGACTAGCGGGCGAGACCCAGTACTTC	CASSRGLAGETQYF
TRBV19	17	TRBD1	.	TRBJ1-4	TGTGCCAGTAGTGTGACAGGGGGCTTTGCAACTAATGAAAAACTGTTTTTT	CASSVTGGFATNEKLFF
TRBV9	18	TRBD2	.	TRBJ2-1	TGTGCCAGCAGCGTAGACTCAGGGGGCCTAGCGGGAGACAATGAGCAGTTCTTC	CASSVDSGGLAGDNEQFF
TRBV6-5	13	.	.	TRBJ1-1	TGTGCCATCAGGGGACAAGAGGACACTGAAGCTTTCTTT	CAIRGQEDTEAFF
TRBV7-2	15	TRBD1	once	TRBJ2-7	TGTGCCAGCAGCTTCACAGGGGGCGCCTCCTACGAGCAGTACTTC	CASSFTGGASYEQYF
TRBV11-2	14	.	.	TRBJ1-1	TGTGCCAGCAGCTTAGGGGACAAAGTGGCTGAAGCTTTCTTT	CASSLGDKVAEAFF
TRBV6-1	12	TRBD2	.	TRBJ2-7	TGTGCCAGCATGTCGGGGGGCTACGAGCAGTACTTC	CASMSGGYEQYF
TRBV5-1	13	TRBD1	.	TRBJ1-2	TGCGCCAGCAGCTATACAGGGGGTGCGGGCTACACCTTC	CASSYTGGAGYTF
TRBV29-1	15	.	.	TRBJ2-3	TGCAGCGCTGGGGATCTCCAGGGGAACACAGATACGCAGTATTTT	CSAGDLQGNTDTQYF
TRBV5-1	18	TRBD2	.	TRBJ2-1	TGCGCCAGCAGCTTGCCCAGACTAGCGGGGGGGCTGTTTAATGAGCAGTTCTTC	CASSLPRLAGGLFNEQFF
TRBV27	13	TRBD1	.	TRBJ2-7	TGTGCCAGCAACGGACAGGGGGCCTACGAGCAGTACTTC	CASNGQGAYEQYF
TRBV4-2	14	.	.	TRBJ2-2	TGTGCCAGCAGCCGAAGTGCGAACACCGGGGAGCTGTTTTTT	CASSRSANTGELFF
TRBV11-2	15	.	.	TRBJ2-3	TGTGCCAGCAGCTTAGATAGGGGTATCACAGATACGCAGTATTTT	CASSLDRGITDTQYF
TRBV5-4	16	TRBD1	.	TRBJ1-1	TGTGCCAGCAGCTTGGACAGGGGGTTACTGAACACTGAAGCTTTCTTT	CASSLDRGLLNTEAFF
TRBV18	15	.	.	TRBJ2-7	TGTGCCAGCTCACCAACCCCGTCGGGCTCCTACGAGCAGTACTTC	CASSPTPSGSYEQYF
TRBV7-2	18	TRBD2	.	TRBJ2-2	TGTGCCAGCAGCTTAACTAGCGGGGGGGCTGACTCCACCGGGGAGCTGTTTTTT	CASSLTSGGADSTGELFF
TRBV29-1	11	.	few	TRBJ1-2	TGCAGCGTTGGACAGGACTATGGCTACACCTTC	CSVGQDYGYTF
TRBV10-2	14	.	.	TRBJ2-7	TGCGCCAGCAGTGAAGTGGCAGTTGGCTACGAGCAGTACTTC	CASSEVAVGYEQYF
TRBV19	14	TRBD1	.	TRBJ2-5	TGTGCCAGTAGCCCGAACAGGGGGCGCGAGACCCAGTACTTC	CASSPNRGRETQYF
TRBV18	16	.	few	TRBJ1-1	TGTGCCAGCTCACCAGCTCCCGGACCTATGGGGACTGAAGCTTTCTTT	CASSPAPGPMGTEAFF
TRBV6-1	15	.	.	TRBJ1-2	TGTGCCAGCAGTGACCGGGGGGACCCTTACTATGGCTACACCTTC	CASSDRGDPYYGYTF
TRBV28	12	.	few	TRBJ2-7	TGTGCCAGCAGTTTATGGGCCTACGAGCAGTACTTC	CASSLWAYEQYF
TRBV2	15	.	once	TRBJ2-2	TGTGCCAGCACCCGCGACAGTTCGAACACCGGGGAGCTGTTTTTT	CASTRDSSNTGELFF
TRBV5-1	18	.	.	TRBJ2-2	TGCGCCAGCAGCTTGGCCATTGGGGCGGGGACTTACACCGGGGAGCTGTTTTTT	CASSLAIGAGTYTGELFF
TRBV10-3	15	.	.	TRBJ1-4	TGTGCCATCAGCGACCCAGGGGCGTGGGGCGAAAAACTGTTTTTT	CAISDPGAWGEKLFF
TRBV11-2	15	.	.	TRBJ2-2	TGTGCCAGCAGCTTATGGGGGGCGAACACCGGGGAGCTGTTTTTT	CASSLWGANTGELFF
TRBV6-5	13	.	.	TRBJ2-7	TGTGCCAGCAGTGAAATTCGGGTCTACGAGCAGTACTTC	CASSEIRVYEQYF
TRBV28	15	TRBD1	.	TRBJ1-2	TGTGCCAGCAGTTTATCGGCAGGGGGTAACTATGGCTACACCTTC	CASSLSAGGNYGYTF
TRBV6-5	11	.	.	TRBJ2-1	TGTGCCAGCAGGTCTAGATATGAGCAGTTCTTC	CASRSRYEQFF
TRBV18	20	TRBD2	once	TRBJ2-1	TGTGCCAGCTCACCGCTAGCGGGGGGTCTACAGCCCGGGGTTCACAATGAGCAGTTCTTC	CASSPLAGGLQPGVHNEQFF